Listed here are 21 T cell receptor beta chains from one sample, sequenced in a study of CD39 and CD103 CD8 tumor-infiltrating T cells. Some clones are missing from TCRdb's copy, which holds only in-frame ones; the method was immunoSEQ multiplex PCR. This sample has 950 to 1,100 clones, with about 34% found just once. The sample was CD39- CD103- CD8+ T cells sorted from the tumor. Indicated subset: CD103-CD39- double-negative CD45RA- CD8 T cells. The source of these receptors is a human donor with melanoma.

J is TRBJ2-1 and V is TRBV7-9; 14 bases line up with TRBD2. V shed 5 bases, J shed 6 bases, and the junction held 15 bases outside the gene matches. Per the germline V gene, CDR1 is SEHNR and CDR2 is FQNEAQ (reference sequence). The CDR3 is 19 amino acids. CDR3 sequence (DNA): TGTGCCAGCAGCCCCCAGACTAGCGGGAGGGCCCCCGGGGGCAATGAGCAGTTCTTC. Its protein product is CASSPQTSGRAPGGNEQFF.

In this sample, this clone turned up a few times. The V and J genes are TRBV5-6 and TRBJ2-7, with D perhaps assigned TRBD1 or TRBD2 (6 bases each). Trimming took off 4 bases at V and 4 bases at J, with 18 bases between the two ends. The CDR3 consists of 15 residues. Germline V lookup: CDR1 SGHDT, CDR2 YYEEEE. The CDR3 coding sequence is TGTGCCAGCAGCAGGGGGTGGGAGGATTTTTACGAGCAGTACTTC. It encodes CASSRGWEDFYEQYF.

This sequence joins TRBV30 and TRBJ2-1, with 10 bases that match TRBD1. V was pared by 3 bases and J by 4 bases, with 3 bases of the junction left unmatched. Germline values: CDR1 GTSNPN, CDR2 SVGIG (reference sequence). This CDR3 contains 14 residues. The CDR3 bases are TGTGCCTGGAGCGGGGACAGGGGATACAATGAGCAGTTCTTC. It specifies CAWSGDRGYNEQFF.

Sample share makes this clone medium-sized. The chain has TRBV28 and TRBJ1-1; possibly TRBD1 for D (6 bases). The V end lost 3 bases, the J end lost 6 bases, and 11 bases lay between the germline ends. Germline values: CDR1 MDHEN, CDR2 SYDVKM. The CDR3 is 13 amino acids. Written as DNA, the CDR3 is TGTGCCAGCAGTTTGGGCAGGGGAGCTGAAGCTTTCTTT. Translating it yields CASSLGRGAEAFF.

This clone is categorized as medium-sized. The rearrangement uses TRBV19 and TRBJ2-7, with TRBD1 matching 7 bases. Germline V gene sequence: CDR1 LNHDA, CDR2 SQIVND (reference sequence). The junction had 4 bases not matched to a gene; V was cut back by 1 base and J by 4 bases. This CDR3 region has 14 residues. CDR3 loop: CASSIAGRGYEQYF. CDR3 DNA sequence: TGTGCCAGTAGTATAGCTGGCAGGGGGTACGAGCAGTACTTC.

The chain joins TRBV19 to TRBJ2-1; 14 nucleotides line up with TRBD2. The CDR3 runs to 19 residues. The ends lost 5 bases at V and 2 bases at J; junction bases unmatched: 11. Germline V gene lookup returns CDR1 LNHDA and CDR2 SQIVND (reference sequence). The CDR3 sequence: CASSPTLGLAGGPYNEQFF. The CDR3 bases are TGTGCCAGTAGTCCGACTCTCGGACTAGCGGGGGGACCCTACAATGAGCAGTTCTTC.

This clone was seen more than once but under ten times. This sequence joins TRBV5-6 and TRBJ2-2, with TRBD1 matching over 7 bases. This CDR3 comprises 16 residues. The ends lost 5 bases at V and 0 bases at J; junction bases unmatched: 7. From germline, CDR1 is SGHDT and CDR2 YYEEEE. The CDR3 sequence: CASSYDRDANTGELFF. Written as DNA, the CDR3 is TGTGCCAGCAGTTATGACAGGGACGCGAACACCGGGGAGCTGTTTTTT.

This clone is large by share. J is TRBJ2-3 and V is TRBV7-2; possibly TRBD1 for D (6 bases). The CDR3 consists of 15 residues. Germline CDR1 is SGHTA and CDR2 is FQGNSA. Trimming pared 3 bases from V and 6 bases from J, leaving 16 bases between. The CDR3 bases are TGTGCCAGCAGCTTTCTACAGGGCCCCTCGGATACGCAGTATTTT. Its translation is CASSFLQGPSDTQYF.

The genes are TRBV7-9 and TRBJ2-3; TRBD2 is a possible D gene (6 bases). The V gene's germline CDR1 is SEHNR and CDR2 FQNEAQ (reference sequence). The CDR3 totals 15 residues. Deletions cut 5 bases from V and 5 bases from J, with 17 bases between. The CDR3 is CASSQDRGGQDTQYF. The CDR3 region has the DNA TGTGCCAGCAGCCAAGACCGGGGAGGACAAGATACGCAGTATTTT.

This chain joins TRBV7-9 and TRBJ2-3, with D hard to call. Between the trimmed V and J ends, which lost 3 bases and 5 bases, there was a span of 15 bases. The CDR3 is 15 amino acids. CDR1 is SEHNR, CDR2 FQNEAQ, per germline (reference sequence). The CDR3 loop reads CASSLVDPSGDTQYF. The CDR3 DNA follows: TGTGCCAGCAGCTTGGTGGACCCCTCAGGAGATACGCAGTATTTT. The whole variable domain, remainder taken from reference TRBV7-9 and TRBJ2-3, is DTGVSQNPRHKITKRGQNVTFRCDPISEHNRLYWYRQTLGQGPEFLTYFQNEAQLEKSRLLSDRFSAERPKGSFSTLEIQRTEQGDSAMYLCASSLVDPSGDTQYFGPGTRLTVL.

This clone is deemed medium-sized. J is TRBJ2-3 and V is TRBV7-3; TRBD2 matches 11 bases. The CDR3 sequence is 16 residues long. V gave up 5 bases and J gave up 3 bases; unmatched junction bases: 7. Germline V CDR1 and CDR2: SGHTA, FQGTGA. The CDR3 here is CASSIVAGGPTDTQYF. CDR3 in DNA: TGTGCCAGCAGCATCGTAGCGGGGGGGCCGACAGATACGCAGTATTTT.

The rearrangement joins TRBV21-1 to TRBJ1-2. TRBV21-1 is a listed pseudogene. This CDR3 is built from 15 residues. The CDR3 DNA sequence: TGTGCCAGCAGCCTGGGGGGGTCCACTAACTATGGCTACACCTTC. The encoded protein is CASSLGGSTNYGYTF.

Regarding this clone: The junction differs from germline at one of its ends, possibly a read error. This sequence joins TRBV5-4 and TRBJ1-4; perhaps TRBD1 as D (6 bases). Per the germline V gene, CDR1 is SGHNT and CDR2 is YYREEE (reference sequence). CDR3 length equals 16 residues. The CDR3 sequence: CASSQDWAGANEKLFF. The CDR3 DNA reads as TGCGCCAGCAGCCAAGATTGGGCAGGGGCTAATGAAAAACTGTTTTTT.

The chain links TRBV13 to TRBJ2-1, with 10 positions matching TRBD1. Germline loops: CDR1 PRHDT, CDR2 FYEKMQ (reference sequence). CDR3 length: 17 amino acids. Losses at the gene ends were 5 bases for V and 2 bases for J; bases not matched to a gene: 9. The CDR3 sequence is CASSHDRGHGTYNEQFF. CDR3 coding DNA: TGTGCCAGCAGCCACGACAGGGGGCATGGCACCTACAATGAGCAGTTCTTC.

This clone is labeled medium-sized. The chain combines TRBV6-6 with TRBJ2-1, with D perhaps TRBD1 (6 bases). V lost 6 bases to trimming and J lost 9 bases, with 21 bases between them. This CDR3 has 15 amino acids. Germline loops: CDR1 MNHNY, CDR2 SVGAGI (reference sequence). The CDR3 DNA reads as TGTGCCAGCAGCAAGGGGTCCGGGTCACAGGGTGAGCAGTTCTTC. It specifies CASSKGSGSQGEQFF.

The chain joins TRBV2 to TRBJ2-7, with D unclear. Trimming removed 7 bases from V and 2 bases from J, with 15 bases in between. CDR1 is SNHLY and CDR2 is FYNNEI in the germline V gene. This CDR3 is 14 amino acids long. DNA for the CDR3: TGTGCCAGCATTGTTGGTCAGGCGACCTACGAGCAGTACTTC. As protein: CASIVGQATYEQYF.

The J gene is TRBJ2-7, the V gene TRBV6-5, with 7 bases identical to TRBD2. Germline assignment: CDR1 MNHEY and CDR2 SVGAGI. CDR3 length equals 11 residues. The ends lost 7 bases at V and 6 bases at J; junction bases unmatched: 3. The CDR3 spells CASTWGGEQYF. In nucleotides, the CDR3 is TGTGCCAGCACCTGGGGGGGCGAGCAGTACTTC.

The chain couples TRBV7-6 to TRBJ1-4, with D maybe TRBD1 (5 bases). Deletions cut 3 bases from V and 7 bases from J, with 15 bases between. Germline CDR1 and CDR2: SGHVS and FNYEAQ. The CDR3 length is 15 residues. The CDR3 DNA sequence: TGTGCCAGCAGCTTCGGCGGGGGAAGGAGTGAAAAACTGTTTTTT. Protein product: CASSFGGGRSEKLFF.

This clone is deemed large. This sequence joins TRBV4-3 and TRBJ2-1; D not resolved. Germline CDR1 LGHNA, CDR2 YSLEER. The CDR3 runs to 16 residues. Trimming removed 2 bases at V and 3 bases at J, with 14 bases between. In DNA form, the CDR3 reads TGCGCCAGCAGCCAAACCTTCCCAGCCTACTACAATGAGCAGTTCTTC. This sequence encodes CASSQTFPAYYNEQFF.

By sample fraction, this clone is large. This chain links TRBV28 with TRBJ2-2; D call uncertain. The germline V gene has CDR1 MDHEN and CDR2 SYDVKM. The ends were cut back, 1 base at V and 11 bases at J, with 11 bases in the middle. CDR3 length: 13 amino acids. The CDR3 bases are TGTGCCAGCAGTTTATTCGTCCCGGGCGAGCTGTTTTTT. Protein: CASSLFVPGELFF. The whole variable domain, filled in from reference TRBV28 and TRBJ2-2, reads DVKVTQSSRYLVKRTGEKVFLECVQDMDHENMFWYRQDPGLGLRLIYFSYDVKMKEKGDIPEGYSVSREKKERFSLILESASTNQTSMYLCASSLFVPGELFFGEGSRLTVL.

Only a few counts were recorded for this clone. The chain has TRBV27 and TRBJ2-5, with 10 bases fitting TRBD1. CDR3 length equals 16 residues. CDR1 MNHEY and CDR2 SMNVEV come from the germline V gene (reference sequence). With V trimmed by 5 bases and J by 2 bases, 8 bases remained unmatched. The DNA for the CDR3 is TGTGCCAGCAGTCCACCGGGACAGGGGATTCAAGAGACCCAGTACTTC. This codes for CASSPPGQGIQETQYF.